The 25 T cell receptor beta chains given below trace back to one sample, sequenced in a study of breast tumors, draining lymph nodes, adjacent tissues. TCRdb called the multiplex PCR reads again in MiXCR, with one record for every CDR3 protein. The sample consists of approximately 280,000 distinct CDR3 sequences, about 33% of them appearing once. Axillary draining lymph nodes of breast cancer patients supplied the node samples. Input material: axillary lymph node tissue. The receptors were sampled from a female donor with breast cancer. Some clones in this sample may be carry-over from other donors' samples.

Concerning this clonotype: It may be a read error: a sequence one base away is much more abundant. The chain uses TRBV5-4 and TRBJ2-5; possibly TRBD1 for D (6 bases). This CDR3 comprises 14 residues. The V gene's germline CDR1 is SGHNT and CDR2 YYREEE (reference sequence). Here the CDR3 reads CASSNRDNQGTQYF. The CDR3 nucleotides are TGTGCCAGCAGCAACCGGGACAACCAAGGGACCCAGTACTTC.

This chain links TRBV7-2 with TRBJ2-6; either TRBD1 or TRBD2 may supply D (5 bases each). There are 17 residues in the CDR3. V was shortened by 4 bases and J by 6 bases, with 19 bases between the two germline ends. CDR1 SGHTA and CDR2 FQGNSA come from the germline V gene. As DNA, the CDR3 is TGTGCCAGCAGCTCGCGACAGAACACCGGGGAGGCCAACGTCCTGACTTTC. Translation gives CASSSRQNTGEANVLTF.

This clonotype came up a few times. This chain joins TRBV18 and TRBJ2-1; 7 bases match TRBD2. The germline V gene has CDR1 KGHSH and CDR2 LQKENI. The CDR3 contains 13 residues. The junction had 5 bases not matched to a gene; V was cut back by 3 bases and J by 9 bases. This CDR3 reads CASSPKGEGEQFF. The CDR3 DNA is TGTGCCAGCTCACCGAAAGGGGAGGGTGAGCAGTTCTTC.

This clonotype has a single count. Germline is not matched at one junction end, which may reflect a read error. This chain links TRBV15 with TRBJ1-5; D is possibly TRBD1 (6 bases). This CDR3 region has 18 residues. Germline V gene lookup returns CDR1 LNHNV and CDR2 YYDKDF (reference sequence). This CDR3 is CATSRAGGGPEWQSAPAF. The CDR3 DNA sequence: TGTGCCACCAGCAGAGCGGGGGGCGGTCCGGAGTGGCAATCAGCCCCAGCATTT.

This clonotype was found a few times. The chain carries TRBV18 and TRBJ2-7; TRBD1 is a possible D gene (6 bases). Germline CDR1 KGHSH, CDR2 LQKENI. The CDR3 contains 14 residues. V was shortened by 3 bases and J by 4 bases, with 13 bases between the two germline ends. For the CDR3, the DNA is TGTGCCAGCTCACCCCTGGACAGATCATACGAGCAGTACTTC. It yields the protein CASSPLDRSYEQYF.

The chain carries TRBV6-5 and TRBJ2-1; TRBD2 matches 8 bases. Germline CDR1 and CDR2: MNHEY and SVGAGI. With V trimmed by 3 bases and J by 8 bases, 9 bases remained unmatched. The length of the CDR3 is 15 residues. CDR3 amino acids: CASSYFTSGYDEQFF. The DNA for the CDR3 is TGTGCCAGCAGTTATTTCACTAGCGGATACGATGAGCAGTTCTTC.

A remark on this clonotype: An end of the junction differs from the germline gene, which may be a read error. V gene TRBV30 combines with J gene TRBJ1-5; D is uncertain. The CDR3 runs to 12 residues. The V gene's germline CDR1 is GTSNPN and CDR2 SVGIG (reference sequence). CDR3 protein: CAWSPSNQSQHF. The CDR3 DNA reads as TGTGCCTGGAGTCCGAGCAATCAGTCCCAGCATTTT.

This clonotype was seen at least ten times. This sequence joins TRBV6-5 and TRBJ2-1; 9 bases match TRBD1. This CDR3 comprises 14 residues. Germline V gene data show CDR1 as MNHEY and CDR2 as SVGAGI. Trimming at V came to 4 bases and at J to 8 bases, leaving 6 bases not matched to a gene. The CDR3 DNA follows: TGTGCCAGCAGTTCCGGGACAGGGATGCATGAGCAGTTCTTC. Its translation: CASSSGTGMHEQFF.

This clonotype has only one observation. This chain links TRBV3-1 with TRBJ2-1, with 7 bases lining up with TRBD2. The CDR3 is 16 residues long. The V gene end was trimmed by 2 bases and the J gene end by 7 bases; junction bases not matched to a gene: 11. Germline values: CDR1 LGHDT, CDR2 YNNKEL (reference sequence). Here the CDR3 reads CASSQSVASGRNEQFF. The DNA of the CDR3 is TGTGCCAGCAGCCAATCTGTGGCTAGCGGACGAAATGAGCAGTTCTTC.

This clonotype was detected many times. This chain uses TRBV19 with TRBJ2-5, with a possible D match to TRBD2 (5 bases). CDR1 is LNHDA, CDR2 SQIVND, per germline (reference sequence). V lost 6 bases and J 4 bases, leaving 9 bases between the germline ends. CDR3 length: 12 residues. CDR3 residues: CASSTSAETQYF. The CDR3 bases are TGTGCCAGTAGCACTAGTGCAGAGACCCAGTACTTC.

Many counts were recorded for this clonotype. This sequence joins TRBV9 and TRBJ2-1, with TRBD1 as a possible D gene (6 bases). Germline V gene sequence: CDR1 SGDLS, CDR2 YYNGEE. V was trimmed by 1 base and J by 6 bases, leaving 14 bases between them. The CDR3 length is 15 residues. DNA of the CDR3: TGTGCCAGCAGCGTACTGGGGGCGCCGGGCAATGAGCAGTTCTTC. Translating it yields CASSVLGAPGNEQFF. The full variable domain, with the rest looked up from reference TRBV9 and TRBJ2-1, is DSGVTQTPKHLITATGQRVTLRCSPRSGDLSVYWYQQSLDQGLQFLIQYYNGEERAKGNILERFSAQQFPDLHSELNLSSLELGDSALYFCASSVLGAPGNEQFFGPGTRLTVL.

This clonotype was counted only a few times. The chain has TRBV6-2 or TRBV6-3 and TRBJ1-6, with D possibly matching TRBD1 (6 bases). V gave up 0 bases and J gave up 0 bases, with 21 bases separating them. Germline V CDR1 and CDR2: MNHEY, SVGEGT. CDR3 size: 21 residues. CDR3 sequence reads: CASSYSVPTGRLSSYNSPLHF. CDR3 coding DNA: TGTGCCAGCAGTTACTCAGTTCCAACAGGGCGATTAAGCTCCTATAATTCACCCCTCCACTTT.

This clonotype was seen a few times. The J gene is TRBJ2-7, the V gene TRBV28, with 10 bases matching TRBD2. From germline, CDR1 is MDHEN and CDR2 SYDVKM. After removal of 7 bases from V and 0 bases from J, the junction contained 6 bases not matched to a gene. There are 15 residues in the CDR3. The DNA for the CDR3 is TGTGCCAGCATGAGTAGCGGGAGGACCTCCTACGAGCAGTACTTC. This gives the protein CASMSSGRTSYEQYF.

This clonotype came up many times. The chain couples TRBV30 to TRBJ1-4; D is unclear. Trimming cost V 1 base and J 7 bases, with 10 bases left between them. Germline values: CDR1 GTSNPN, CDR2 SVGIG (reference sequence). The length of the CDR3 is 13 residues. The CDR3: CAWSGQLSEKLFF. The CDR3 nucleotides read TGTGCCTGGAGTGGTCAGTTGAGTGAAAAACTGTTTTTT.

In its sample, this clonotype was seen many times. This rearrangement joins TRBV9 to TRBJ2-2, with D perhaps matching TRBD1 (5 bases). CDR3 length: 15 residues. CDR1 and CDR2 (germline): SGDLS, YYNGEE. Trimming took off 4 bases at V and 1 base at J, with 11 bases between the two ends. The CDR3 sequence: CASSLRQQNTGELFF. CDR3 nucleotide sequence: TGTGCCAGCAGCCTAAGACAGCAGAACACCGGGGAGCTGTTTTTT.

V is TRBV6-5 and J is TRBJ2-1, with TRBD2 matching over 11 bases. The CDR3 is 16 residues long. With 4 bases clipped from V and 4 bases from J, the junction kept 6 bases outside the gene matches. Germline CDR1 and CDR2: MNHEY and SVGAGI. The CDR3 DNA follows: TGTGCCAGCAGTTCCGGGACTAGCGGCAAATACAATGAGCAGTTCTTC. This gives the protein CASSSGTSGKYNEQFF.

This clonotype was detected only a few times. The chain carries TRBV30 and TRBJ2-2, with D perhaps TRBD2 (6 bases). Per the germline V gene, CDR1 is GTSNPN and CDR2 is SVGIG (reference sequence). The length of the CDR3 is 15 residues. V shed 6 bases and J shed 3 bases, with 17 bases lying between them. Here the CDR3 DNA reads TGTGCCTGCCCAGCTTCCGGGAGCGACACCGGGGAGCTGTTTTTT. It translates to CACPASGSDTGELFF. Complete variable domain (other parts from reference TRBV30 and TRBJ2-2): SQTIHQWPATLVQPVGSPLSLECTVEGTSNPNLYWYRQAAGRGLQLLFYSVGIGQISSEVPQNLSASRPQDRQFILSSKKLLLSDSGFYLCACPASGSDTGELFFGEGSRLTVL.

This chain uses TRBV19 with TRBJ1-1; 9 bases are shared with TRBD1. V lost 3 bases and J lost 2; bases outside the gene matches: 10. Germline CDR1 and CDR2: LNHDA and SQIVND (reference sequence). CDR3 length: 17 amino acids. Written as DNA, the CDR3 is TGTGCCAGTAGTATCGGTCCCGGGACAGGGCCAAACACTGAAGCTTTCTTT. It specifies CASSIGPGTGPNTEAFF.

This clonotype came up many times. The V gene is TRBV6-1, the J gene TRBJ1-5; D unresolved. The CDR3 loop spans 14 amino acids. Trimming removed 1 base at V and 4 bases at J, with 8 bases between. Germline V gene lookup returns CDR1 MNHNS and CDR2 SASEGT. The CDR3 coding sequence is TGTGCCAGCAGTGAAGAAAGGAGTAATCAGCCCCAGCATTTT. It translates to CASSEERSNQPQHF.

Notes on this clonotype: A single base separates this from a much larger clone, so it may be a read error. CDR3 coding DNA: TGTGCCAGCAACTTAGTAATAACGGGTGCCCCAGATACGCAGTATTTT. Its protein product is CASNLVITGAPDTQYF. The chain recombines TRBV11-3 with TRBJ2-3; D unclear. The CDR3 extends over 16 amino acids. Germline-derived CDR1 and CDR2 are SGHNT and YENEEA.

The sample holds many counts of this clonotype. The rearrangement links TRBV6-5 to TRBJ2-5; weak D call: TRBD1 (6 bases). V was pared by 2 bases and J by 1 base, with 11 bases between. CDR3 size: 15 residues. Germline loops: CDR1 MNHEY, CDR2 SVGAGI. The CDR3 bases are TGTGCCAGCAGTTACAATGGACAGCCCCAAGAGACCCAGTACTTC. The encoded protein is CASSYNGQPQETQYF.

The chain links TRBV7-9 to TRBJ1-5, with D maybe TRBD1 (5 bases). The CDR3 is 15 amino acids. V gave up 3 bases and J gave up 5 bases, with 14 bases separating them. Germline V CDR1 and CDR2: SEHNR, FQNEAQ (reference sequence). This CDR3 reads CASSFWRGWDQPQHF. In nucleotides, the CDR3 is TGTGCCAGCAGCTTCTGGAGGGGTTGGGATCAGCCCCAGCATTTT.

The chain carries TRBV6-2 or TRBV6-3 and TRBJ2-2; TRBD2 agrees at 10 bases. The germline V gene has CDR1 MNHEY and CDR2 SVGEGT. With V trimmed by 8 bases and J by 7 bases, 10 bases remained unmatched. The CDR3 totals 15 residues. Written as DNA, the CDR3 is TGTGCCAGCGGGGGAAGCGGGAGGGCCGGCGGGGAGCTGTTTTTT. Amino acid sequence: CASGGSGRAGGELFF.

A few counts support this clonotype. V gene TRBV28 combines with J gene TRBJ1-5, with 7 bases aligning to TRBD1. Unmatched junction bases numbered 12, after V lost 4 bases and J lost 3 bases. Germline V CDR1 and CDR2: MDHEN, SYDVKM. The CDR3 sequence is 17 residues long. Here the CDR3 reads CASSSHRGGSSNQPQHF. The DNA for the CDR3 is TGTGCCAGCAGTTCACACAGGGGAGGGAGTTCCAATCAGCCCCAGCATTTT.

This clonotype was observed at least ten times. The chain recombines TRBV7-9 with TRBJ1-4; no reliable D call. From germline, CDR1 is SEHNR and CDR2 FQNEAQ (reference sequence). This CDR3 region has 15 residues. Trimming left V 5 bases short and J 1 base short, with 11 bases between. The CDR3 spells CASSPGRRTNEKLFF. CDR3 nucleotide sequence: TGTGCCAGCAGCCCCGGGAGGAGAACTAATGAAAAACTGTTTTTT.